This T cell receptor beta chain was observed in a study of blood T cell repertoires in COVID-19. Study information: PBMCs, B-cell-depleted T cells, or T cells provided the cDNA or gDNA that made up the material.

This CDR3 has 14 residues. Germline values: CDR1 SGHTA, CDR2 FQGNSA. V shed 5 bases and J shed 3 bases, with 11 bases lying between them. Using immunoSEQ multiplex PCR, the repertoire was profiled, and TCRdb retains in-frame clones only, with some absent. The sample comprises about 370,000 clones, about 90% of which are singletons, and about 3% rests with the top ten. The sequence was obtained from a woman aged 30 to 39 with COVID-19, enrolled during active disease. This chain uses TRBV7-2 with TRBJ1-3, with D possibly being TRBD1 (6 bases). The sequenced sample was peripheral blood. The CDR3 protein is CASSPQGYGNTIYF. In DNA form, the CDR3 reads TGTGCCAGCAGCCCACAGGGATATGGAAACACCATATATTTT. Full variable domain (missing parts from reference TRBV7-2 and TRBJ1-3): GAGVSQSPSNKVTEKGKDVELRCDPISGHTALYWYRQSLGQGLEFLIYFQGNSAPDKSGLPSDRFSAERTGGSVSTLTIQRTQQEDSAVYLCASSPQGYGNTIYFGEGSWLTVV.